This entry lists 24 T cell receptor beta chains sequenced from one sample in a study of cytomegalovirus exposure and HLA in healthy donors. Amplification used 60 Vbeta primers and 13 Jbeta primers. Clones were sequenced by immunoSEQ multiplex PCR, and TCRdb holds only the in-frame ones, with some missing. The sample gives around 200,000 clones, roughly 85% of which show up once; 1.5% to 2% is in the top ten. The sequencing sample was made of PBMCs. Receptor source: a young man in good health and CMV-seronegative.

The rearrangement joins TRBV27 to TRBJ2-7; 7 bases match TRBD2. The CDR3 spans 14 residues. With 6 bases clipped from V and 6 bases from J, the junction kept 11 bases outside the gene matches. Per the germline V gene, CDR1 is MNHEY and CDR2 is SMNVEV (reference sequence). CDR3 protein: CASSPTSPSGEQYF. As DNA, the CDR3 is TGTGCCAGCAGCCCGACTAGCCCCAGCGGCGAGCAGTACTTC.

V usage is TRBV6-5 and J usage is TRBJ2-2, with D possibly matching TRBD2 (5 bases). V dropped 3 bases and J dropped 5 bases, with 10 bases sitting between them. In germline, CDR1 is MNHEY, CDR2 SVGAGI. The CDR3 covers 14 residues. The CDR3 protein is CASSYRRRTGELFF. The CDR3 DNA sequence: TGTGCCAGCAGTTATAGGAGGCGAACCGGGGAGCTGTTTTTT.

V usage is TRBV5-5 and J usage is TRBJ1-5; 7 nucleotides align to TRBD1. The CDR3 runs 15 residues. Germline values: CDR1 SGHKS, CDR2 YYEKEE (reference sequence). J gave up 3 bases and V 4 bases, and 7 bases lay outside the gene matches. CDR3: CASSLGQVDNQPQHF. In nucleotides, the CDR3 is TGTGCCAGCAGCCTAGGACAGGTAGACAATCAGCCCCAGCATTTT.

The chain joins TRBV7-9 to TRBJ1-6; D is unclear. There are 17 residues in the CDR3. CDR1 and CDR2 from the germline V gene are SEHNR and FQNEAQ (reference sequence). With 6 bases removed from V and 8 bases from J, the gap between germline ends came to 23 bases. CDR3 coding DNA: TGTGCCAGCAGGCCACTAACGTACAATAATTACGATTCACCCCTCCACTTT. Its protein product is CASRPLTYNNYDSPLHF.

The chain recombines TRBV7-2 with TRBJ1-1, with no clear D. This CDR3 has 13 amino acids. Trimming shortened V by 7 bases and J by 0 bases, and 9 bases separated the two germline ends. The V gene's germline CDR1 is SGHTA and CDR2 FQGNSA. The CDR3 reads CASMEQLNTEAFF. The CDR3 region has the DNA TGTGCCAGCATGGAACAGTTGAACACTGAAGCTTTCTTT.

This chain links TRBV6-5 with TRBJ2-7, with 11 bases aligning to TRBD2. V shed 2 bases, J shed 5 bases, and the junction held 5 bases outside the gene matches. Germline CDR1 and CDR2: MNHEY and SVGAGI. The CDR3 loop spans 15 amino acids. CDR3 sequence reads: CASSYTPGLADEQYF. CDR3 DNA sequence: TGTGCCAGCAGTTACACTCCGGGACTAGCGGACGAGCAGTACTTC.

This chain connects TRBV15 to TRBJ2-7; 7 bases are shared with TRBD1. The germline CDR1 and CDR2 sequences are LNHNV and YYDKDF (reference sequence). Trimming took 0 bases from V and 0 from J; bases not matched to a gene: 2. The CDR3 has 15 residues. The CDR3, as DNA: TGTGCCACCAGCAGAGACCGGGACAGCTCCTACGAGCAGTACTTC. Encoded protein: CATSRDRDSSYEQYF.

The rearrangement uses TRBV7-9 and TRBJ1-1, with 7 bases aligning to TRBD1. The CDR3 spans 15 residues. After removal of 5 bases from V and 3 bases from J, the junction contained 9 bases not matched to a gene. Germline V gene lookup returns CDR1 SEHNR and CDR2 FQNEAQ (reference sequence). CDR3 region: CASSAKDREYTEAFF. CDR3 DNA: TGTGCCAGCAGCGCCAAAGACAGGGAATACACTGAAGCTTTCTTT.

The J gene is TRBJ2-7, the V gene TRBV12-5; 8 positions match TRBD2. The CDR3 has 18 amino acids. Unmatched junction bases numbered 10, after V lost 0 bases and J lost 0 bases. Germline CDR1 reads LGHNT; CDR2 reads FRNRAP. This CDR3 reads CASGLVRPSGHHSYEQYF. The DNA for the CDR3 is TGTGCTAGTGGTTTGGTACGGCCTAGCGGGCACCACTCCTACGAGCAGTACTTC.

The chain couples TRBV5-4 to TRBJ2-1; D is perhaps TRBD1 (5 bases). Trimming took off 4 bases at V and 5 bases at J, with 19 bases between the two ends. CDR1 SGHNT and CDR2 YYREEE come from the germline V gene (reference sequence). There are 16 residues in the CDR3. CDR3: CASSPQDPGNDNEQFF. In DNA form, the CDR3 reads TGTGCCAGCAGCCCCCAGGACCCAGGGAATGACAATGAGCAGTTCTTC.

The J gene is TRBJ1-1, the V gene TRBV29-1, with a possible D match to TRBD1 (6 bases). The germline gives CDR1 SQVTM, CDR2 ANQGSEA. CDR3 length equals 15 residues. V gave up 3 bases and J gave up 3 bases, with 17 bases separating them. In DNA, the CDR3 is TGCAGCGTTGAGACCCTACAGGGAAGGGACACTGAAGCTTTCTTT. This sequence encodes CSVETLQGRDTEAFF.

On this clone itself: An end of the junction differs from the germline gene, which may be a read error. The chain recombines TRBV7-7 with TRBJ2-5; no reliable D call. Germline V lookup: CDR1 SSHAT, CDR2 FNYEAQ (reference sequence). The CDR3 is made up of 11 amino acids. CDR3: CASSTTETQYF. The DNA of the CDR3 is TGTGCTAGCAGCACAACCGAGACCCAGTACTTC.

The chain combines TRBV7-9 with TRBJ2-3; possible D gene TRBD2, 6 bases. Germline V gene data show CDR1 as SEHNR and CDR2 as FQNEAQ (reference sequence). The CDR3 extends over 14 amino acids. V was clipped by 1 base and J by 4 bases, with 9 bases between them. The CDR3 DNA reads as TGTGCCAGCAGCTTAGGCGGGATCCCAGATACGCAGTATTTT. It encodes CASSLGGIPDTQYF.

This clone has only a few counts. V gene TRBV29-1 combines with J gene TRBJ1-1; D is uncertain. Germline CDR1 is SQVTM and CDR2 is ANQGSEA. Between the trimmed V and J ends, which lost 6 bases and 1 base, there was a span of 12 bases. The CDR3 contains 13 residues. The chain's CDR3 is CSVARHTNTEAFF. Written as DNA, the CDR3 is TGCAGCGTAGCCAGACACACGAACACTGAAGCTTTCTTT.

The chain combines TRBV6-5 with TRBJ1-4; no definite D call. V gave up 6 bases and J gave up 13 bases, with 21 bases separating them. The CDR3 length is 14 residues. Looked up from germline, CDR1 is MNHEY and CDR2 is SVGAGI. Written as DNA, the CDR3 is TGTGCCAGCAGACCCCTCCCTTCAAGTTACGGACTGTTTTTT. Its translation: CASRPLPSSYGLFF.

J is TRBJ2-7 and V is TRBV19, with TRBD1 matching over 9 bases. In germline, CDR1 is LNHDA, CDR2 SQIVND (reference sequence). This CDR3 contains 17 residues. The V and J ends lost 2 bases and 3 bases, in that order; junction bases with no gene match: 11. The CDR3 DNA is TGTGCCAGTAGTATATCCCCTTCCGGGACAGGGCGCTACGAGCAGTACTTC. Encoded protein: CASSISPSGTGRYEQYF. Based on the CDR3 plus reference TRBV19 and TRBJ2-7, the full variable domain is DGGITQSPKYLFRKEGQNVTLSCEQNLNHDAMYWYRQDPGQGLRLIYYSQIVNDFQKGDIAEGYSVSREKKESFPLTVTSAQKNPTAFYLCASSISPSGTGRYEQYFGPGTRLTVT.

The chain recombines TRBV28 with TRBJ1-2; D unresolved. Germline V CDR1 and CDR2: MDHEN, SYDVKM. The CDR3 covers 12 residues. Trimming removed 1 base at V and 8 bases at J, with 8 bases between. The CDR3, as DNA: TGTGCCAGCAGTTTATACTCGGGGGGCTACACCTTC. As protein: CASSLYSGGYTF.

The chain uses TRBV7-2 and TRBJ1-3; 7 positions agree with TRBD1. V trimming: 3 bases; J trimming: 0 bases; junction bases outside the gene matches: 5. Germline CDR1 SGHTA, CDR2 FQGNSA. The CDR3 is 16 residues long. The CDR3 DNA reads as TGTGCCAGCAGCTTCGGACAGGCGCGCTCTGGAAACACCATATATTTT. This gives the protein CASSFGQARSGNTIYF.

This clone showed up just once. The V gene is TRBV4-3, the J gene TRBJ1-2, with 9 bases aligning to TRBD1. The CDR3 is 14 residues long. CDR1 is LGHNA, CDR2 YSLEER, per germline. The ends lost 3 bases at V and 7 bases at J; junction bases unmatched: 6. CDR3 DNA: TGCGCCAGCAGCCATGGACAGGGGTACACTGGCTACACCTTC. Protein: CASSHGQGYTGYTF.

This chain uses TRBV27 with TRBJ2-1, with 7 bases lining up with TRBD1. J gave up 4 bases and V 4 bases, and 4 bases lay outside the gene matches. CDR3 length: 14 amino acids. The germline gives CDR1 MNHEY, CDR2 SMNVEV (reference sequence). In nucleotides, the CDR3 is TGTGCCAGCAGTTACCGACAGGGTTACAATGAGCAGTTCTTC. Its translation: CASSYRQGYNEQFF.

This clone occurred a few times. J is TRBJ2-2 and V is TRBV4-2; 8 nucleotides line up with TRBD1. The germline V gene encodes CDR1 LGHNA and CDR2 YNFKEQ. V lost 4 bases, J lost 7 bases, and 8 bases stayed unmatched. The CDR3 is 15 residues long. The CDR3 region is CASSLSDRASGELFF. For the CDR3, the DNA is TGTGCCAGCAGCCTATCGGACAGGGCGAGCGGGGAGCTGTTTTTT.

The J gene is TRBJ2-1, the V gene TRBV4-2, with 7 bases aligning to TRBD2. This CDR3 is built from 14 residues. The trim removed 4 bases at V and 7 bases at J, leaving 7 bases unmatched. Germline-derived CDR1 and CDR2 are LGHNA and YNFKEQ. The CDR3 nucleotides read TGTGCCAGCAGCCCAACGGGACTAAAGAATGAGCAGTTCTTC. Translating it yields CASSPTGLKNEQFF.

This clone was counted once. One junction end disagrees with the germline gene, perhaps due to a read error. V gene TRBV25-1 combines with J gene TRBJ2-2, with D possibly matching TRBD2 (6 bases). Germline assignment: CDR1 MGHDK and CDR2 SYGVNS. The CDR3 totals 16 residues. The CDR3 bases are TGTGCCAGCAGTGACCGTCTAGGTGGAGGGACCGAGGAGCTGTTTTTT. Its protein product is CASSDRLGGGTEELFF.

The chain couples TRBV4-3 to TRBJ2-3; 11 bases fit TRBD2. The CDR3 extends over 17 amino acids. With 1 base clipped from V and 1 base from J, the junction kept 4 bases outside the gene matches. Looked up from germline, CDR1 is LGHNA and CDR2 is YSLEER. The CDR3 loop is CASSQVAGGTGTDTQYF. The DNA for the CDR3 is TGCGCCAGCAGCCAAGTAGCGGGGGGGACGGGCACAGATACGCAGTATTTT.